The rows below give T cell receptor beta chains drawn from one sample of a study of early T cells in non-severe SARS-CoV-2 infection. TCRdb independently ran MiXCR on the 5' RACE reads; one entry per CDR3 protein. This repertoire shows roughly 100,000 distinct CDR3 sequences, around 12% found once; its top ten account for about 6.2%. Input material: whole blood. Receptors originate from an adult who was a healthcare worker with PCR-confirmed SARS-CoV-2 infection or an uninfected control (not recorded which). Each CDR3 is given with its conserved first and last residue. A D gene is named only where the DNA matches it firmly. A clone size is listed for some rows: how often the clone was seen (once, few, many), or a class if it is expanded.

cdr3_length | clone_size | j_call | v_call | d_call | cdr3_nt | cdr3_aa
16 | NA | TRBJ2-1 | TRBV4-3 | NA | TGCGCCAGCAGCCAAGGCCGCGTCGGGGCCGACAATGAGCAGTTCTTC | CASSQGRVGADNEQFF
16 | few | TRBJ2-7 | TRBV7-2 | TRBD2 | TGTGCCAGCAGCCAACTAGCGGGAGGACCCCCCCACGAGCAGTACTTC | CASSQLAGGPPHEQYF
13 | many | TRBJ2-1 | TRBV6-2/TRBV6-3 | TRBD2 | TGTGCCAGCAGTTACTCGGGGGGAGGGGAGCAGTTCTTC | CASSYSGGGEQFF
12 | few | TRBJ2-3 | TRBV20-1 | NA | TGCAGTGCTGCGGAGACCACAGATACGCAGTATTTT | CSAAETTDTQYF
13 | NA | TRBJ2-7 | TRBV11-3 | TRBD2 | TGTGCCAGCAGCTTATCCCCGGGGGGGGAGCAGTACTTC | CASSLSPGGEQYF
13 | few | TRBJ2-3 | TRBV20-1 | NA | TGCAGTGCCAGGGTTCCCCTCAGATATACGCAGTATTTT | CSARVPLRYTQYF
14 | NA | TRBJ2-2 | TRBV6-5 | NA | TGTGCCAGCTACACCCCCGGGAACACCGGGGAGCTGTTTTTT | CASYTPGNTGELFF
12 | many | TRBJ2-2 | TRBV28 | NA | TGTGCCAGCAGTTTATTCGGCGGGGAGCTGTTTTTT | CASSLFGGELFF
13 | many | TRBJ2-1 | TRBV19 | NA | TGTGCCAGTAGTTCGGGATTTCTCAATGAGCAGTTCTTC | CASSSGFLNEQFF
13 | NA | TRBJ2-3 | TRBV29-1 | NA | TGCAGCGTCGCCAACTCCCAGACAGATACGCAGTATTTT | CSVANSQTDTQYF
14 | many | TRBJ2-7 | TRBV4-3 | NA | TGCGCCAGCAGCCAAGACAGCAATACCTACGAGCAGTACTTC | CASSQDSNTYEQYF
15 | many | TRBJ1-1 | TRBV7-6 | NA | TGTGCCAGCAGCCGCCCTCAGGGACAGAACACTGAAGCTTTCTTT | CASSRPQGQNTEAFF
15 | NA | TRBJ1-1 | TRBV11-1 | NA | TGTGCCAGCAGCTTTAATTCTGGGGGGCGCACTGAAGCTTTCTTT | CASSFNSGGRTEAFF
16 | few | TRBJ1-3 | TRBV6-6 | NA | TGTGCCAGCAGTTTACTCCCGGAGGGAGCAGGAAACACCATATATTTT | CASSLLPEGAGNTIYF
15 | NA | TRBJ2-5 | TRBV5-4 | NA | TGTGCCAGCAGCTTGACGAACACACGAGGGGAGACCCAGTACTTC | CASSLTNTRGETQYF
13 | many | TRBJ1-6 | TRBV28 | TRBD1 | TGTGCCAGCCGGGGACAGGGGAATTCACCCCTCCACTTT | CASRGQGNSPLHF
12 | NA | TRBJ1-1 | TRBV2 | NA | TGTGCCAGCGGTGGAGGGGGGACTGAAGCTTTCTTT | CASGGGGTEAFF
13 | NA | TRBJ1-4 | TRBV10-3 | NA | TGTGCCATCAGTGACGGAAGGAATGAAAAACTGTTTTTT | CAISDGRNEKLFF
12 | NA | TRBJ2-7 | TRBV20-1 | NA | TGCAGTGCTAGTGACGCCTCCTACGAGCAGTACTTC | CSASDASYEQYF
15 | NA | TRBJ2-7 | TRBV21-1 | NA | TGTGCCAGCAGCAAGAGGGTGGGCAGTTCCTACGAGCAGTACTTC | CASSKRVGSSYEQYF
16 | many | TRBJ2-1 | TRBV6-2/TRBV6-3 | NA | TGTGCCAGCAGTTACCGCCTAGTTACGGGCGACAATGAGCAGTTCTTC | CASSYRLVTGDNEQFF
15 | many | TRBJ2-1 | TRBV7-2 | NA | TGTGCCAGCAGTATCTATGGGGACTCCTACAATGAGCAGTTCTTC | CASSIYGDSYNEQFF
16 | NA | TRBJ2-1 | TRBV20-1 | NA | TGCAGTGCTAGAGATCTAGCGCAAAACTCCTACAATGAGCAGTTCTTC | CSARDLAQNSYNEQFF
15 | many | TRBJ1-4 | TRBV12-3/TRBV12-4 | TRBD1 | TGTGCCAGCAGTTGGAGACGGACAGGGAGTGAAAAACTGTTTTTT | CASSWRRTGSEKLFF
15 | many | TRBJ2-1 | TRBV28 | NA | TGTGCCAGCAGTTTCTCAGCAGGGCTATACAATGAGCAGTTCTTC | CASSFSAGLYNEQFF
14 | NA | TRBJ2-2 | TRBV12-3/TRBV12-4 | NA | TGTGCCAGCAGTTGGGACACCCGTACCGGGGAGCTGTTTTTT | CASSWDTRTGELFF
15 | few | TRBJ2-1 | TRBV12-3/TRBV12-4 | TRBD2 | TGTGCCAGCAGTTTTGGCGGGAGGGCGTACAATGAGCAGTTCTTC | CASSFGGRAYNEQFF
14 | many | TRBJ1-1 | TRBV2 | TRBD1 | TGTGCCAGCAGCCAACAGGGGATGAACACTGAAGCTTTCTTT | CASSQQGMNTEAFF
12 | many | TRBJ2-1 | TRBV3-1 | NA | TGTGCCAGCAGCCCGAACTACAATGAGCAGTTCTTC | CASSPNYNEQFF
12 | many | TRBJ2-3 | TRBV29-1 | NA | TGCAGCGTTCAGGAGGGGTCAGATACGCAGTATTTT | CSVQEGSDTQYF
17 | NA | TRBJ2-7 | TRBV24-1 | TRBD1 | TGTGCCACCAGTGTGGGACAGGGTCCCGGGCGCTCCTACGAGCAGTACTTC | CATSVGQGPGRSYEQYF
14 | many | TRBJ2-5 | TRBV5-1 | NA | TGCGCCAGCAGCCCTGCTAGGCTAGTGGAGACCCAGTACTTC | CASSPARLVETQYF
12 | many | TRBJ2-1 | TRBV11-2 | NA | TGTGCCAGCAGCCCAGGGATGAATGAGCAGTTCTTC | CASSPGMNEQFF
15 | NA | TRBJ2-2 | TRBV18 | NA | TGTGCCAGCTCACCACCGACGAGGAACACCGGGGAGCTGTTTTTT | CASSPPTRNTGELFF
14 | NA | TRBJ2-7 | TRBV6-1 | TRBD2 | TGTGCCAGCAAACTAGCGGGAGGCCCCTACGAGCAGTACTTC | CASKLAGGPYEQYF
12 | few | TRBJ2-7 | TRBV27 | TRBD1 | TGTGCCAGCACCGGGACAGGGGGCGAGCAGTACTTC | CASTGTGGEQYF
16 | NA | TRBJ2-3 | TRBV5-5 | NA | TGTGCCAGCAGACACCTCCCGGACGGGAGAGCGGATACGCAGTATTTT | CASRHLPDGRADTQYF